The rows below give T cell receptor beta chains drawn from one sample of a study of T cell repertoires in cytomegalovirus infection. TCRdb processed the reads anew with MiXCR; each CDR3 protein has one entry. Among about 920,000 distinct CDR3 sequences listed, around 29% were seen once. No cognate antigen is known for these TCRs. The sequencing used cultured CD8+ T cells from PBMCs, collected from culture after CMV antigen stimulation. The receptors here all came from a human donor in good health (CMV status not recorded). Some clones in this sample may be carry-over from other donors' samples. Each CDR3 is given with its conserved first and last residue. Fields, in order: J gene, clone size, D gene, V gene, CDR3 protein, CDR3 DNA. D genes are given only for firm matches. The listing skips clone size in some rows; elsewhere it reads once, few, many or a size class.

TRBJ2-5	few	.	TRBV7-9	CASSGFGQGEETQYF	TGTGCCAGCAGCGGCTTTGGGCAGGGAGAAGAGACCCAGTACTTC
TRBJ2-5	few	.	TRBV27	CASSFRLPQETQYF	TGTGCCAGCAGTTTCAGGCTGCCCCAAGAGACCCAGTACTTC
TRBJ1-2	.	.	TRBV10-3	CAISESSGTRGYTF	TGTGCCATCAGTGAGTCGTCAGGGACACGTGGCTACACCTTC
TRBJ1-2	.	.	TRBV27	CASGTPGRGYTF	TGTGCCAGCGGGACTCCAGGTCGAGGCTACACCTTC
TRBJ2-7	few	TRBD1	TRBV12-3/TRBV12-4	CASSFVLGQRDFYEQYF	TGTGCCAGCAGTTTCGTCCTGGGACAGAGAGACTTCTACGAGCAGTACTTC
TRBJ1-4	.	.	TRBV12-3/TRBV12-4	CASRGTVVKLFF	TGTGCCAGCAGGGGGACCGTCGTGAAACTGTTTTTT
TRBJ1-6	once	.	TRBV15	CATSTRSYNSPLHF	TGTGCCACCAGCACCAGGTCCTATAATTCACCCCTCCACTTT
TRBJ2-5	few	TRBD1	TRBV27	CASSIDRGRKTQYF	TGTGCCAGCAGTATCGACAGGGGGCGAAAGACCCAGTACTTC
TRBJ2-1	.	TRBD2	TRBV2	CASSPFSGGYNEQFF	TGTGCCAGCAGCCCCTTTAGCGGGGGGTACAATGAGCAGTTCTTC
TRBJ2-4	.	TRBD1	TRBV11-2	CASSWGRDRGVSQYF	TGTGCCAGCAGCTGGGGGCGGGACAGGGGTGTAAGTCAGTACTTC
TRBJ1-1	few	.	TRBV7-6	CASSIFGQNTEAFF	TGTGCCAGCAGCATATTCGGACAGAACACTGAAGCTTTCTTT
TRBJ1-1	.	.	TRBV4-1	CASSQYQTGTEAFF	TGCGCCAGCAGCCAGTATCAGACCGGTACTGAAGCTTTCTTT
TRBJ1-2	many	.	TRBV7-6	CASSPSTYGYTF	TGTGCCAGCAGCCCCTCCACCTATGGCTACACCTTC
TRBJ2-5	.	.	TRBV12-3/TRBV12-4	CASSFGVSETQYF	TGTGCCAGCAGTTTCGGGGTGTCAGAGACCCAGTACTTC
TRBJ1-3	.	.	TRBV6-1	CASSELGGRGNTIYF	TGTGCCAGCAGTGAATTGGGGGGGCGCGGAAACACCATATATTTT
TRBJ1-2	.	.	TRBV28	CASSFRPGTIYGYTF	TGTGCCAGCAGTTTTCGGCCAGGGACCATCTATGGCTACACCTTC
TRBJ2-7	few	TRBD2	TRBV7-9	CASSGGLVVYEQYF	TGTGCCAGCAGCGGGGGACTAGTAGTCTACGAGCAGTACTTC
TRBJ2-3	many	.	TRBV7-3	CASSLWPPTDTQYF	TGTGCCAGCAGCTTATGGCCACCGACAGATACGCAGTATTTT
TRBJ2-1	.	TRBD2	TRBV4-1	CASSQDRGLVAEQFF	TGCGCCAGCAGCCAAGATCGGGGACTAGTGGCTGAGCAGTTCTTC
TRBJ2-2	.	.	TRBV7-3	CASSLIRRGDTGELFF	TGTGCCAGCAGCTTAATTAGAAGGGGTGACACCGGGGAGCTGTTTTTT
TRBJ1-1	few	.	TRBV29-1	CSVVRKSAFF	TGCAGCGTTGTACGAAAATCAGCTTTCTTT
TRBJ2-1	few	.	TRBV27	CASSLELLGEQFF	TGTGCCAGCAGTTTGGAGCTTTTAGGTGAGCAGTTCTTC
TRBJ2-1	few	TRBD2	TRBV6-5	CASSLLAGRLYNEQFF	TGTGCCAGCAGTTTGCTAGCGGGCAGGCTCTACAATGAGCAGTTCTTC
TRBJ2-1	.	.	TRBV7-6	CASGLGGGAVSYNEQFF	TGTGCCAGCGGCTTAGGAGGCGGGGCAGTCTCCTACAATGAGCAGTTCTTC
TRBJ1-6	few	TRBD1	TRBV14	CASTRQGAKGNSPLHF	TGTGCCAGCACGAGACAGGGGGCGAAGGGGAATTCACCCCTCCACTTT
TRBJ1-5	few	.	TRBV6-5	CASGYNQPQHF	TGTGCGTCGGGGTACAATCAGCCCCAGCATTTT
TRBJ1-1	many	.	TRBV7-3	CASSYRGVTEAFF	TGTGCCAGCAGCTATCGGGGCGTCACTGAAGCTTTCTTT
TRBJ2-2	few	.	TRBV12-3/TRBV12-4	CASASGQLNTGELFF	TGTGCCAGCGCCTCGGGGCAGTTAAACACCGGGGAGCTGTTTTTT
TRBJ1-4	few	.	TRBV12-3/TRBV12-4	CASGPRPGSLDNEKLFF	TGTGCCAGCGGGCCCCGACCAGGCAGCCTGGATAATGAAAAACTGTTTTTT
TRBJ1-1	.	TRBD1	TRBV12-3/TRBV12-4	CASSLWPRVGQGKYEAFF	TGTGCCAGCAGTTTATGGCCCCGGGTGGGACAGGGAAAGTATGAAGCTTTCTTT
TRBJ1-1	.	.	TRBV4-3	CASSQARNVNTEAFF	TGCGCCAGCAGCCAAGCGAGGAATGTGAACACTGAAGCTTTCTTT
TRBJ1-2	few	.	TRBV4-3	CASSQGVGSYGYTF	TGCGCCAGCAGCCAAGGGGTCGGGAGCTATGGCTACACCTTC
TRBJ1-4	.	TRBD1	TRBV7-2	CASSIKDRDGANEKLFF	TGTGCCAGCAGCATAAAGGACAGGGATGGGGCTAATGAAAAACTGTTTTTT
TRBJ2-1	few	.	TRBV19	CASSDDQSSYNEQFF	TGTGCCAGTAGTGACGACCAAAGCTCCTACAATGAGCAGTTCTTC
TRBJ2-3	.	.	TRBV4-1	CVSSQELQGAGTDTQYF	TGCGTCAGCAGCCAAGAGCTCCAGGGAGCCGGGACAGATACGCAGTATTTT
TRBJ1-1	.	.	TRBV15	CATSRDRQGLNTEAFF	TGTGCCACCAGCAGAGATCGGCAGGGTCTGAACACTGAAGCTTTCTTT
TRBJ1-2	.	.	TRBV5-1	CASSLEGREADGYTF	TGCGCCAGCAGCTTGGAGGGCAGGGAGGCAGACGGCTACACCTTC
TRBJ1-6	few	.	TRBV19	CASSIGDSYNSPLHF	TGTGCCAGTAGTATCGGTGACAGCTATAATTCACCCCTCCACTTT
TRBJ1-1	.	TRBD1	TRBV27	CAAGTAMNTEAFF	TGTGCAGCGGGGACAGCTATGAACACTGAAGCTTTCTTT
TRBJ2-1	few	TRBD1	TRBV5-6	CASSLRGSGTGGAEIYNEQFF	TGTGCCAGCAGCTTGAGAGGATCCGGGACAGGGGGCGCGGAGATATACAATGAGCAGTTCTTC
TRBJ2-7	many	TRBD2	TRBV4-1	CASSHTAGGPYEQYF	TGCGCCAGCAGCCATACGGCGGGGGGGCCTTACGAGCAGTACTTC
TRBJ1-4	.	TRBD1	TRBV12-3/TRBV12-4	CASRFRGQDEKLFF	TGTGCCAGCAGGTTCAGGGGGCAGGATGAAAAACTGTTTTTT
TRBJ1-2	.	.	TRBV29-1	CSVRTGTNGPEAYGYTF	TGCAGCGTTCGCACCGGCACTAACGGACCCGAAGCCTATGGCTACACCTTC
TRBJ1-5	few	TRBD1	TRBV6-5	CASSSGQGKGQPQHF	TGTGCCAGCAGTTCTGGACAGGGGAAAGGGCAGCCCCAGCATTTT
TRBJ2-4	few	.	TRBV10-3	CPGGRGKNIQYF	TGTCCCGGGGGCAGGGGCAAAAACATTCAGTACTTC
TRBJ2-3	.	.	TRBV12-3/TRBV12-4	CASSPFSDTQYF	TGTGCCAGCAGCCCCTTCTCAGATACGCAGTATTTT
TRBJ2-3	many	TRBD2	TRBV7-2	CASSLNSGELTDTQYF	TGTGCCAGCAGCTTAAATAGCGGGGAGCTCACAGATACGCAGTATTTT
TRBJ2-1	.	.	TRBV24-1	CATSDSSHSSYNEQFF	TGTGCCACCAGTGATTCCAGCCACAGCTCCTACAATGAGCAGTTCTTC
TRBJ1-1	few	.	TRBV6-6	CASSYPDREAFF	TGTGCCAGCAGTTACCCAGACAGGGAAGCTTTCTTT
TRBJ2-1	few	TRBD2	TRBV4-2	CASSQEQAGGAQFF	TGTGCCAGCAGCCAGGAGCAAGCGGGGGGCGCCCAGTTCTTC
TRBJ2-2	few	TRBD2	TRBV19	CASSIPRTSPTGELFF	TGTGCCAGTAGTATCCCTAGGACTAGCCCGACCGGGGAGCTGTTTTTT
TRBJ1-5	.	.	TRBV28	CASSYRGKVNQPQHF	TGTGCCAGCAGTTACCGGGGGAAGGTTAATCAGCCCCAGCATTTT
TRBJ2-3	few	.	TRBV7-3	CASSPLVGVGDTQYF	TGTGCCAGCAGCCCCCTCGTAGGTGTGGGAGATACGCAGTATTTT
TRBJ1-5	.	TRBD1	TRBV19	CATEPHGTGQSPQHF	TGTGCCACCGAGCCGCATGGGACAGGTCAGTCGCCCCAGCATTTT
TRBJ2-2	few	TRBD1	TRBV12-3/TRBV12-4	CASSLSFPGQGAGELFF	TGTGCCAGCAGTCTCTCCTTCCCGGGACAGGGGGCCGGGGAGCTGTTTTTT